This T cell receptor beta chain appears in the sequencing data of a study of blood T cell repertoires in COVID-19. On the study more broadly: Spain, Italy and the United States supplied samples that represented acute and convalescent COVID-19. Sources were T cells, B-cell-depleted T cells, or PBMCs; the material itself was cDNA or gDNA.

Original processing notes: From reference gene primer amplification, estimates of nucleated cell counts were derived. Profiling relied on immunoSEQ multiplex PCR, and the TCRdb table lists in-frame clones only, not all of them. That table is the source of V, J and clone size, and D and trimming were worked out from the DNA. The sample shows roughly 260,000 clones, about 87% of them seen only once. The CDR3 loop spans 14 amino acids. The V gene lost 11 bases and the J gene lost 4 bases, with 20 bases spanning the gap. The V gene's germline CDR1 is MNHEY and CDR2 SVGAGI. The material sequenced was peripheral blood. This chain links TRBV6-5 with TRBJ1-2; D possibly corresponds to TRBD1 (6 bases). The receptor was isolated from a man aged 55 to 69 who had recovered from COVID-19. CDR3 DNA: TGTGCCTTGCAGCGGGGGCTCGTGGTCTATGGCTACACCTTC. Its translation: CALQRGLVVYGYTF.